This T cell receptor beta chain is from a study of CD8+ T cells in alopecia areata (dated by TCRdb to between 2018 and 2020). In terms of the full investigation: Treated patients were enrolled in an open-label pilot trial of oral tofacitinib at 5 to 10 mg twice daily for moderate-to-severe alopecia areata. To study T cell clonal expansion in alopecia areata, the researchers applied high-throughput TCRbeta sequencing to both the C3H/HeJ mouse model and human patients. For the treated patients, the SALT score, which quantifies what percentage of scalp surface area is affected, served as the measure of disease severity. Biopsies were taken from tofacitinib-treated patients at baseline and again at 4 and 24 weeks into treatment, and several of those patients also had a later scalp biopsy. Amplification of TCRbeta CDR3 regions was done by immunoSEQ multiplex PCR using 35 Vbeta forward primers and 13 Jbeta reverse primers. The RNA source kit depended on sample type: the PAXgene miRNA kit for fixed scalp, the miRNeasy kit for PBMCs, and the RNeasy kit for mouse skin. Scalp clonality was compared across normal scalp (n=4), patchy alopecia areata scalp (n=8), and alopecia totalis/universalis scalp (n=8). Patients received tofacitinib for 6 to 18 months and were then followed off drug for 6 months to check for delayed response and recurrence. On the human side, TCRbeta sequencing was run on scalp tissue and on sorted CD4+ and CD8+ peripheral blood T cells from healthy controls and from alopecia areata patients with either patchy or totalis/universalis disease.

Read against the paper, the sample's treatment or condition label means: oral pan-JAK inhibitor, 5-10 mg twice daily. Peripheral blood and lesional scalp punch biopsies were obtained from patients with alopecia areata. PBMCs were isolated by density centrifugation and stained for CD3, CD4 and CD8, and CD4+ and CD8+ T cells were sorted on a FACSAria. V and J are truncated by 3 bases and 6 bases respectively, leaving an intervening sequence of 14 bases. Counted from cysteine to phenylalanine, this CDR3 has 14 amino acids. The entry retains the CDR3 DNA only, 42 bases that are in frame from base 1. CDR1 is given as MGHRA and CDR2 as YSYEKL, both from the germline V gene. The library relied on the immunoSEQ multiplex PCR assay. RNA was extracted from all samples and reverse transcribed into cDNA, which served as template for TCR sequencing. First-strand cDNA was synthesized using SuperScript III with a 2:1 mix of oligo-dT and random hexamers. Amplification bias was assessed with a synthetic immune receptor repertoire, and residual bias was removed computationally. The study's own analysis went as follows. Raw reads were preprocessed to remove errors, and CDR3 was defined according to IMGT conventions as the region from the conserved cysteine to phenylalanine. Clonality was computed as 1 minus the Shannon entropy, with the entropy normalized by log2 of the number of productive unique TCRs. Whether scalp clones were CD4 or CD8 was inferred by matching scalp TCRbeta sequences against CD4 and CD8 repertoires sorted from blood. TCRdb took this table from immuneACCESS and kept in-frame rearrangements with V and J called. Such tables lack part of the clones; where checked against another copy, unresolved V genes explain under half of the gap, and the rest is unexplained. The DNA gave D and trimming, while V, J and clone size come from that table. Within this sample are fewer than 250,000 clones, with 40% to 45% of them counted one time only. The ten largest account for over 2% of the sample.

With regard to this clone: No antigen is known for it. Per-base qualities were not stored, and no clone one base away is much larger.

General conclusions and limits of the study: With tofacitinib, both scalp clonality and the number of expanded CD8+ clones among the top 100 scalp clones went down significantly. Unlike mouse skin, where gammadelta T cells dominate, normal human skin contains resident alphabeta T cells that get sequenced too, which complicates analysis of the scalp TCR repertoire. Shared TCR sequences between patients were less evident than in mice, which may be partly attributable to HLA diversity in the patient population. Lesional scalp, especially in alopecia totalis/universalis, showed higher clonality and more expanded CD8+ clones than normal scalp, suggesting antigenic drive. Because the treated cohort was small and had only one nonresponder, larger studies are needed to examine links between baseline CD8+ expansion and response. During tofacitinib treatment, many expanded lesional clones stuck around in both scalp and blood, and this persistence may partly explain why relapse happens after treatment is stopped.

The source is a human donor with alopecia areata. The starting material was CD4+ T cells sorted from blood, obtained at approximately week 37, from a patient treated with tofacitinib. Rearrangement joined TRBV4-1 to TRBJ2-5, and the D gene may be TRBD1, 5 bases matching. The DNA sequence is as follows: TGCGCCAGCAGCCAGGTTGCAGGGCGACAGACCCAGTACTTC. Translation gives CASSQVAGRQTQYF.